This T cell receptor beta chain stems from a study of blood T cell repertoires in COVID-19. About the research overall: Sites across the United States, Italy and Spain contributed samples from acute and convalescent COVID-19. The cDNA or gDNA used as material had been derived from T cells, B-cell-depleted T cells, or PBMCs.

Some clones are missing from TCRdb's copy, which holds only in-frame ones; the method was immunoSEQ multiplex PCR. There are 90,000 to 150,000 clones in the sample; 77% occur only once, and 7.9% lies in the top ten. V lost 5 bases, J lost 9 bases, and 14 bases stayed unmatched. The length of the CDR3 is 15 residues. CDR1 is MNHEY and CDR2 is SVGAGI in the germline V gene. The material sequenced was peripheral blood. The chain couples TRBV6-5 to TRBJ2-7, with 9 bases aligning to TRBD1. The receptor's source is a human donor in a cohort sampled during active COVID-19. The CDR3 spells CASSRTGQGTLGQYF. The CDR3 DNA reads TGTGCCAGCAGTCGAACGGGACAGGGTACGCTAGGGCAGTACTTC.